The rows below give T cell receptor beta chains drawn from one sample of a study of T cells in Graves' hyperthyroidism and ophthalmopathy. MiXCR, applied by TCRdb to the multiplex PCR reads, yields one record per CDR3 protein. The sample consists of 600,000 or so distinct CDR3 sequences, just over 45% of them appearing once. Input material: peripheral blood or thyroid tissue (not recorded which). The source is a woman under 30 with Graves' hyperthyroidism. Both conserved end residues are part of each CDR3. D genes are given only for firm matches. Part of the rows lack a size; the others show once, few, many or a class for expanded clones.

>TRBJ1-2|-|TRBV19|-
TGTGCCAGTACTCTTCGAGGACAGCTCAATTTGGGCACCTTC
CASTLRGQLNLGTF
>TRBJ1-5|once|TRBV15|TRBD1
TGTGCCACCAGCAGCAGGACAGGGGATCAGCCCCAGCATTTT
CATSSRTGDQPQHF
>TRBJ2-7|-|TRBV14|-
TGTGCCAGCAGCTATAAGAGACAGCGAGACGAGCAGTACTTC
CASSYKRQRDEQYF
>TRBJ2-1|-|TRBV7-2|TRBD2
TGCGCCAGCAGCTGGACTAGCGGGAACTACAATGAGCAGTTCTTC
CASSWTSGNYNEQFF
>TRBJ1-1|-|TRBV6-1|-
TGTGCTAGAGATCTCAGGGCGAACACTGAAGCTTTCTTT
CARDLRANTEAFF
>TRBJ1-2|-|TRBV15|-
TGTGCCACCAGCAGTGAAGCGGAGGGCTATGGCTACACCTTC
CATSSEAEGYGYTF
>TRBJ2-5|-|TRBV14|TRBD1
TGTGCCAGCTCACCCACCGGGACAGGGTGGAAGACCCAGTACTTC
CASSPTGTGWKTQYF
>TRBJ1-5|-|TRBV20-1|-
TGCAGTGCTAGATCTCCGGGGAGGGAGAGGGATCAGCCCCAGCATTTT
CSARSPGRERDQPQHF
>TRBJ1-1|-|TRBV29-1|TRBD1
TGCAGCGTCGTCGACAGGGGACAGGCTTTCTTT
CSVVDRGQAFF
>TRBJ2-7|many|TRBV7-2|-
TGTGCCAGCAGCTTAGGCTCCGCGGGCAGCTCCTACGAGCAGTACTTC
CASSLGSAGSSYEQYF
>TRBJ1-5|many|TRBV7-9|-
TGTGCCAGCAGCTCTCAGGGTACAGGGCAGCCCCAGCATTTT
CASSSQGTGQPQHF
>TRBJ1-5|-|TRBV5-5|TRBD1
TGCGCCAGCAGCCAAGTTGGGCCGGGGACAGTGTATCAGCCCCAGCATTTT
CASSQVGPGTVYQPQHF
>TRBJ1-5|-|TRBV20-1|-
TGCAGTGCTATCCCGGGAGGGGGGCGACAGCCCCAGCATTTT
CSAIPGGGRQPQHF
>TRBJ2-5|-|TRBV24-1|-
TGTGCCAGCAGTTTACGAGGCCCGGGGGAGACCCAGTACTTC
CASSLRGPGETQYF
>TRBJ2-7|many|TRBV29-1|TRBD1
TGCAGCGTATTCGGACAGGGACCCGAGCAGTACTTC
CSVFGQGPEQYF
>TRBJ2-5|once|TRBV15|-
TGTGCCACCAGCAGTGGGGGGCCGGGGGAGACCCAGTACTTC
CATSSGGPGETQYF
>TRBJ2-5|many|TRBV15|-
TGTGCCACCAGCAGAGATTTCGAGACCCAGTACTTC
CATSRDFETQYF
>TRBJ2-2|-|TRBV9|-
TGTGCCAGCAGCGTCGGCGGGATCACGGCCGGGGAGCTGTTTTTT
CASSVGGITAGELFF
>TRBJ1-5|-|TRBV6-1|-
TGTGCCAGCCCCGCCCCCCCGCGGGTGTATCAGCCCCAGCATTTT
CASPAPPRVYQPQHF
>TRBJ1-1|few|TRBV19|-
TGTGCCAGTAGTATGACGCGGAGCACTGAAGCTTTCTTT
CASSMTRSTEAFF
>TRBJ1-1|-|TRBV9|-
TGTGCCAGCAGTGAACCGGGATACATGAACACTGAAGCTTTCTTT
CASSEPGYMNTEAFF
>TRBJ2-5|many|TRBV20-1|-
TGCAGTGCTAGGTCGGGAACGGAGACCCAGTACTTC
CSARSGTETQYF
>TRBJ1-2|-|TRBV19|-
TGTGCCAGTAGTATCGAAAGGAAGGGTACCTATGGCTACACCTTC
CASSIERKGTYGYTF
>TRBJ1-2|-|TRBV12-5|-
TGTGCCAGCAGTTCGGGATTGGTAATCGGTGGCTACACCTTC
CASSSGLVIGGYTF
>TRBJ2-5|many|TRBV2|-
TGTGCCAGCAGTGAGAGGACCGTACAAGAGACCCAGTACTTC
CASSERTVQETQYF
>TRBJ2-7|-|TRBV7-9|-
TGTGCCAGCAGCCCCGGCCGAGGCGACATTGACTTC
CASSPGRGDIDF
>TRBJ1-6|-|TRBV10-3|-
TGTGCCATCCGCGGGACACGGCGTAATTCACCCCTCCACTTT
CAIRGTRRNSPLHF
>TRBJ1-3|-|TRBV24-1|-
TGTGCCACCAGTGATGCAGACACCATATATTTT
CATSDADTIYF
>TRBJ2-7|-|TRBV12-3/TRBV12-4|TRBD2
TGTGCCAGCAGTGTTCGGCTAGCGGGAGGGTACGAGCAGTACTTC
CASSVRLAGGYEQYF